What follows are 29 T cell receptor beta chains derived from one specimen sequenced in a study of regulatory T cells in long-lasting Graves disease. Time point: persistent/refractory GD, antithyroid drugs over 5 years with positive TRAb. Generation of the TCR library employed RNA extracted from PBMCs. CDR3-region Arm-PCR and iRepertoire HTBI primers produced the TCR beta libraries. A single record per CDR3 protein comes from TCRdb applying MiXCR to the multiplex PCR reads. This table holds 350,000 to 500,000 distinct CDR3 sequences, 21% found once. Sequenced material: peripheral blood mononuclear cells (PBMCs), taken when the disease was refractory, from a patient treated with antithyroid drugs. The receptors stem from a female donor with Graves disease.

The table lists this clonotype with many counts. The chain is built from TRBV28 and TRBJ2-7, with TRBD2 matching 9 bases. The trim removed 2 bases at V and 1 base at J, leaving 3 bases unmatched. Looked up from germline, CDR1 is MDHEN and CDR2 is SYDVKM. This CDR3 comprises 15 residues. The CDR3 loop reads CASSLASGKSYEQYF. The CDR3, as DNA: TGTGCCAGCAGTTTAGCTAGCGGGAAGTCCTACGAGCAGTACTTC.

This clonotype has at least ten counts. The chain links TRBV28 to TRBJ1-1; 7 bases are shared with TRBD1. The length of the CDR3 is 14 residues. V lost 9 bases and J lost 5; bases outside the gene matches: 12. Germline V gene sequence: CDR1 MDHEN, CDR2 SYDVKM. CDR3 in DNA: TGTGCCAGTCGATTGCCGGGACAGCATACTGAAGCTTTCTTT. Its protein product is CASRLPGQHTEAFF. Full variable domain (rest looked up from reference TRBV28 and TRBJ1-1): DVKVTQSSRYLVKRTGEKVFLECVQDMDHENMFWYRQDPGLGLRLIYFSYDVKMKEKGDIPEGYSVSREKKERFSLILESASTNQTSMYLCASRLPGQHTEAFFGQGTRLTVV.

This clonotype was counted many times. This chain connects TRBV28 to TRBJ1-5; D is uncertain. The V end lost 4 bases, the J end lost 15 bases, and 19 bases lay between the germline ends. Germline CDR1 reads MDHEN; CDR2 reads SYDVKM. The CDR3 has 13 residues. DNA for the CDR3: TGTGCCAGCAGTTCCGCCGGCCCTCAAATGCGGCATTTT. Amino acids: CASSSAGPQMRHF.

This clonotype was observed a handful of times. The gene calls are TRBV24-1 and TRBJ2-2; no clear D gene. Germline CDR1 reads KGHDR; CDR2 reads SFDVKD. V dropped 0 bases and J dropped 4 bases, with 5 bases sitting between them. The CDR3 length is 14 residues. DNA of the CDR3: TGTGCCACCAGTGATTTGTGGGCCACCGGGGAGCTGTTTTTT. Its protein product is CATSDLWATGELFF.

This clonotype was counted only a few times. CDR3 residues: CASSQEYGGTYEQYF. The CDR3, as DNA: TGCGCCAGCAGCCAAGAGTACGGCGGAACCTACGAGCAGTACTTC. The rearrangement joins TRBV4-1 to TRBJ2-7; D not resolved. The V gene's germline CDR1 is MGHRA and CDR2 YSYEKL. The CDR3 has 15 residues. V lost 0 bases and J lost 2, with 11 bases in between.

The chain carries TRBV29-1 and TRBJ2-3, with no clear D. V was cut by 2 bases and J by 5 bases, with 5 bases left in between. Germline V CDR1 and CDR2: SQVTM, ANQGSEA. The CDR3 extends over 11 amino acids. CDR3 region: CSVESEDTQYF. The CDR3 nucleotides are TGCAGCGTTGAATCGGAAGATACGCAGTATTTT.

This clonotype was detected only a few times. The chain's CDR3 is CASSFTSSDTQYF. CDR3 nucleotides: TGTGCCAGCAGTTTCACGTCCTCAGATACGCAGTATTTT. The chain couples TRBV27 to TRBJ2-3; no reliable D call. The germline V gene encodes CDR1 MNHEY and CDR2 SMNVEV (reference sequence). This CDR3 region has 13 residues. V was clipped by 3 bases and J by 4 bases, with 8 bases between them.

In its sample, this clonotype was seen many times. The CDR3 protein is CAIIRVSTEAFF. The CDR3 bases are TGTGCTATTATCAGGGTGAGCACTGAAGCTTTCTTT. This chain connects TRBV6-1 to TRBJ1-1; a weak D match, TRBD1 (5 bases). This CDR3 is built from 12 residues. Germline CDR1 reads MNHNS; CDR2 reads SASEGT.

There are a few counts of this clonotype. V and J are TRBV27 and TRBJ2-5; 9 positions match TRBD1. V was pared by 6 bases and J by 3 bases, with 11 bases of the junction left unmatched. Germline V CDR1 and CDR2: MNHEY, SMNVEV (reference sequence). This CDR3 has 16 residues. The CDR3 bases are TGTGCCAGCAGACCCAATTCCGGGACAGGGAAAGAGACCCAGTACTTC. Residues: CASRPNSGTGKETQYF.

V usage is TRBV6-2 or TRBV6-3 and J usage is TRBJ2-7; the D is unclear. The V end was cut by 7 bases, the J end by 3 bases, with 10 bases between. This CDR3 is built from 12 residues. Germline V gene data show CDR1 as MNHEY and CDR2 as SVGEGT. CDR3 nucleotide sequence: TGTGCCAGCACCAACTGGGGCTACGAGCAGTACTTC. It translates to CASTNWGYEQYF.

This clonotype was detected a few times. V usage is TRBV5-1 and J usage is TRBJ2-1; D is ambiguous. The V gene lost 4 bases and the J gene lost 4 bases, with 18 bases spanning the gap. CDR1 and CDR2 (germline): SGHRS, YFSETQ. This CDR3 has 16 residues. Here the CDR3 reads CASSIPLESLYNEQFF. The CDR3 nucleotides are TGCGCCAGCAGCATTCCTTTAGAATCTCTGTACAATGAGCAGTTCTTC.

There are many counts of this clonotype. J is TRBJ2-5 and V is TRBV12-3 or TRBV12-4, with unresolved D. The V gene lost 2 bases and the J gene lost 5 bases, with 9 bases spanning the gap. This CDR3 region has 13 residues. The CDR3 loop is CASSLFVSETQYF. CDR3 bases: TGTGCCAGCAGTTTATTTGTCTCGGAGACCCAGTACTTC.

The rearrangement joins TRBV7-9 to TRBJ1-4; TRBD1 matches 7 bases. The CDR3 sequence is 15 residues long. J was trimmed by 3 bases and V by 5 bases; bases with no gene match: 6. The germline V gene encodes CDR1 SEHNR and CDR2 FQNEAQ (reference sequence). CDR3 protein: CASSVKTGSNEKLFF. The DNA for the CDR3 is TGTGCCAGCAGCGTCAAGACAGGGTCTAATGAAAAACTGTTTTTT.

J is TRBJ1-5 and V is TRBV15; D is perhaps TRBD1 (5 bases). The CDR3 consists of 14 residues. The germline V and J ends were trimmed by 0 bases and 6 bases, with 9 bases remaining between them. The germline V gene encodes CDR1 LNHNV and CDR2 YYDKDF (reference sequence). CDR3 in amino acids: CATSREKGTQPQHF. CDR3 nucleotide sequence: TGTGCCACCAGCAGAGAGAAGGGGACTCAGCCCCAGCATTTT.

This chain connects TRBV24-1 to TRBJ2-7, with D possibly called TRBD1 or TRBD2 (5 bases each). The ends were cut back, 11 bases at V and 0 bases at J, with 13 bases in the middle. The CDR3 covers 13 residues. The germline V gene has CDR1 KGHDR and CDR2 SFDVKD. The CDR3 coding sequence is TGTGCCAGCAGGGTAGCGAGCTCCTACGAGCAGTACTTC. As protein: CASRVASSYEQYF.

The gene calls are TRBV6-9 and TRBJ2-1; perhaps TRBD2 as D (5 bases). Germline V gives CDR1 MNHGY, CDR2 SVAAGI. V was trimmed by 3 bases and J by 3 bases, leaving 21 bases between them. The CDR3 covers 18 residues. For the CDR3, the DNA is TGTGCCAGCAGTTACTCCAGGACGTACGGGGTGGGCTACAATGAGCAGTTCTTC. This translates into CASSYSRTYGVGYNEQFF.

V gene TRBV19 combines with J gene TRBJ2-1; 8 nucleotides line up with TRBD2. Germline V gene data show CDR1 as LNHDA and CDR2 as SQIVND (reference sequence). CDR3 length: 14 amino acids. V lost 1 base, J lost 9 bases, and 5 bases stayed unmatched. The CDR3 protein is CASSIGEREIEQFF. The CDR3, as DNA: TGTGCCAGTAGTATAGGTGAGCGGGAGATTGAGCAGTTCTTC.

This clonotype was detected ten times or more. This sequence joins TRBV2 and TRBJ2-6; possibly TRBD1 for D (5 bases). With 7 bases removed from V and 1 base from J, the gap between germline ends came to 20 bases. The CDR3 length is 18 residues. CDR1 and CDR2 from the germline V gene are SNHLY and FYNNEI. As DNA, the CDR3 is TGTGCCAGCACTTCCCTCGCCCTAGACAGTTCTGGGGCCAACGTCCTGACTTTC. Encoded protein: CASTSLALDSSGANVLTF.

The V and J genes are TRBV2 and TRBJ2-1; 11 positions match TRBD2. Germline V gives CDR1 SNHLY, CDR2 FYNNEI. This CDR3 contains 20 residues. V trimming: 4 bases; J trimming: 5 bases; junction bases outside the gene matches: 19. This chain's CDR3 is CASSAWGPRTGTSGNNEQFF. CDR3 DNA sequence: TGTGCCAGCAGTGCCTGGGGACCCCGGACAGGGACTAGCGGAAACAATGAGCAGTTCTTC. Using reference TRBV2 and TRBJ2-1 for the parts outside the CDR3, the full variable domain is EPEVTQTPSHQVTQMGQEVILRCVPISNHLYFYWYRQILGQKVEFLVSFYNNEISEKSEIFDDQFSVERPDGSNFTLKIRSTKLEDSAMYFCASSAWGPRTGTSGNNEQFFGPGTRLTVL.

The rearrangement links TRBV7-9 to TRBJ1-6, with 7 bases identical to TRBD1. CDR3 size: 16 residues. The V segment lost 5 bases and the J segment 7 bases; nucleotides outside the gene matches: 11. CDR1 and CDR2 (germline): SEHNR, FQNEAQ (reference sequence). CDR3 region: CASSLSGQAENSPLHF. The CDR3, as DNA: TGTGCCAGCAGCCTGAGTGGACAGGCCGAGAATTCACCCCTCCACTTT.

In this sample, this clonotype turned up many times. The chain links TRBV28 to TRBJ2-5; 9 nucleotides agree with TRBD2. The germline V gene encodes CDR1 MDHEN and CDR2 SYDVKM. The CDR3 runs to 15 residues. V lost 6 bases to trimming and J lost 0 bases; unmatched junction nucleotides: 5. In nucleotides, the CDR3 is TGTGCCAGCAGCCGACTAGCGGAATACCAAGAGACCCAGTACTTC. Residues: CASSRLAEYQETQYF.

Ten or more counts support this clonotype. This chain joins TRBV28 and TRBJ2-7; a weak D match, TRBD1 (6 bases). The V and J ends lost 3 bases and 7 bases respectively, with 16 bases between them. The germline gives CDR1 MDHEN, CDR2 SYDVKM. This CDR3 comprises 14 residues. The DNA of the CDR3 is TGTGCCAGCAGTTTTGGGGGCCCAGAGAGGGAGCAGTACTTC. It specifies CASSFGGPEREQYF.

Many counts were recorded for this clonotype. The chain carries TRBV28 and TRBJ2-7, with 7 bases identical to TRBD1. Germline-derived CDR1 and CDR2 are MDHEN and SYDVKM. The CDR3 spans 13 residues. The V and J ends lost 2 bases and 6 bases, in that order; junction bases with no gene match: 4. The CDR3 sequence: CASSLTGAIEQYF. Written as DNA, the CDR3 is TGTGCCAGCAGTTTAACAGGGGCCATCGAGCAGTACTTC.

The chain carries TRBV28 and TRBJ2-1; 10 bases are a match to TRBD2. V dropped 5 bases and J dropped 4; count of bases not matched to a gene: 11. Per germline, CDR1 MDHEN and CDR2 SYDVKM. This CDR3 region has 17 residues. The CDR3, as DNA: TGTGCCAGCAGTGGACTAGCGGAAGACTTGGGGTACAATGAGCAGTTCTTC. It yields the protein CASSGLAEDLGYNEQFF.

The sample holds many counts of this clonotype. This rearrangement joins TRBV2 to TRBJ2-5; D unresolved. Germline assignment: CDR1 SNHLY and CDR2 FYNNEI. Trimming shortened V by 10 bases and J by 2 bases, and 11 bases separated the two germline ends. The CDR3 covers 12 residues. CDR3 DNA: TGTGCCACAAATTGGGCACAAGAGACCCAGTACTTC. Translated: CATNWAQETQYF.

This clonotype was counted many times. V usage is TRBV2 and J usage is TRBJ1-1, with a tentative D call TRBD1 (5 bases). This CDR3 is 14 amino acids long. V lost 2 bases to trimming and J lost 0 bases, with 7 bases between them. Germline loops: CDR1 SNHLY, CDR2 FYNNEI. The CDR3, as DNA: TGTGCCAGCAGTGAAAGGGGACTGAACACTGAAGCTTTCTTT. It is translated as CASSERGLNTEAFF.

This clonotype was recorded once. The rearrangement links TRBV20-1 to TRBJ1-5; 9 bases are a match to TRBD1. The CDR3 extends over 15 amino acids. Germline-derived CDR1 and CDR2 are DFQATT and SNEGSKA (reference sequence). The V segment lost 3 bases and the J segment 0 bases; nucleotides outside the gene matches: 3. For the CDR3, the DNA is TGCAGTGCTAGCCGGGACAGGGATAGCAATCAGCCCCAGCATTTT. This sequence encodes CSASRDRDSNQPQHF.

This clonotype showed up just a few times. This chain's CDR3 is CATSQAHSGNTIYF. The CDR3 nucleotides are TGTGCCACCTCACAGGCCCACTCTGGAAACACCATATATTTT. V usage is TRBV28 and J usage is TRBJ1-3; D is possibly TRBD1 (5 bases). The germline gives CDR1 MDHEN, CDR2 SYDVKM. V lost 10 bases to trimming and J lost 0 bases, with 13 bases between them. This CDR3 contains 14 residues.

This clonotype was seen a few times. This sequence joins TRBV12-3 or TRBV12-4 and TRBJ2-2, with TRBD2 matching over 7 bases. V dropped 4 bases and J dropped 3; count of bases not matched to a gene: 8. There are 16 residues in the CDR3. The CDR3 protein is CASSYSGGSDTGELFF. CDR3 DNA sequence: TGTGCCAGCAGTTACTCGGGCGGGAGCGACACCGGGGAGCTGTTTTTT.